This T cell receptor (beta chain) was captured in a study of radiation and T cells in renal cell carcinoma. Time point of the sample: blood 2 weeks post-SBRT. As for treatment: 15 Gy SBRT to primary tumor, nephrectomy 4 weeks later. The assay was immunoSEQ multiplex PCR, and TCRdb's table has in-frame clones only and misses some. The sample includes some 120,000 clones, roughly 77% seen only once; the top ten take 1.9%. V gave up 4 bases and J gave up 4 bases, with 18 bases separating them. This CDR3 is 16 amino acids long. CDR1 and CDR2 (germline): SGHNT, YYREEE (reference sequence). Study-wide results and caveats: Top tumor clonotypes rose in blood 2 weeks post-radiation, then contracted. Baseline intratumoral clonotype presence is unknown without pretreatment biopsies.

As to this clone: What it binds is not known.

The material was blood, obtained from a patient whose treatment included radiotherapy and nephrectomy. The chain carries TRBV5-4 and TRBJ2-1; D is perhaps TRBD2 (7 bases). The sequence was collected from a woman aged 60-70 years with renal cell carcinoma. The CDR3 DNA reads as TGTGCCAGCAGCCCTCGCTCGGGGGGCGGTTACAATGAGCAGTTCTTC. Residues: CASSPRSGGGYNEQFF.